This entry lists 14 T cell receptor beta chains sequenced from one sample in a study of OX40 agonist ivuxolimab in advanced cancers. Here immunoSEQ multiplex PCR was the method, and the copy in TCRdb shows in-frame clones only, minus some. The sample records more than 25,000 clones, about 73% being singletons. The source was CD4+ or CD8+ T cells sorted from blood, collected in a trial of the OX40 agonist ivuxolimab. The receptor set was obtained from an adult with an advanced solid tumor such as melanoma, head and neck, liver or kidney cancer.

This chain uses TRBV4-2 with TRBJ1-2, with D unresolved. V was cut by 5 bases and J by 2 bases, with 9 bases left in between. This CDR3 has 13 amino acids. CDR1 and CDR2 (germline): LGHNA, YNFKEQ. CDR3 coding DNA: TGTGCCAGCAGCTTGCGCCGGAACTATGGCTACACCTTC. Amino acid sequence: CASSLRRNYGYTF.

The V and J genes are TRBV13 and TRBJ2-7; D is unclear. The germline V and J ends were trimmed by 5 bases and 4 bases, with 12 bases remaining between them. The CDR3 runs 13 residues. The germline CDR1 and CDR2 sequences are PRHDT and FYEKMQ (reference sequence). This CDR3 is CASSGGSWYEQYF. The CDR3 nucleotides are TGTGCCAGCAGCGGTGGGTCGTGGTACGAGCAGTACTTC. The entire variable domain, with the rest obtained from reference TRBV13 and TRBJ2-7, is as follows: AAGVIQSPRHLIKEKRETATLKCYPIPRHDTVYWYQQGPGQDPQFLISFYEKMQSDKGSIPDRFSAQQFSDYHSELNMSSLELGDSALYFCASSGGSWYEQYFGPGTRLTVT.

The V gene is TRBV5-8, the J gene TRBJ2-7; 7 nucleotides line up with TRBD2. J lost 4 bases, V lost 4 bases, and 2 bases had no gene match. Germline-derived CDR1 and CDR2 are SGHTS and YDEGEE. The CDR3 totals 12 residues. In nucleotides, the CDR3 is TGTGCCAGCAGCAGGACTAGGTACGAGCAGTACTTC. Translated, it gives CASSRTRYEQYF.

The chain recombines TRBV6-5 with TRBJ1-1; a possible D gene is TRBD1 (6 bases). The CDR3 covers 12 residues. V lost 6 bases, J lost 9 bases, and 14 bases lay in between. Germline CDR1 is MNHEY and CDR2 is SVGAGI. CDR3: CASRTSGQQAFF. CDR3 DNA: TGTGCCAGCAGAACCAGCGGACAGCAAGCTTTCTTT.

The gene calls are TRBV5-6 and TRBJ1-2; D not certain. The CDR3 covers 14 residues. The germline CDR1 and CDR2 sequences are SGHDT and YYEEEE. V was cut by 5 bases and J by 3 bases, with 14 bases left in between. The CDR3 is CASRRPGNDYGYTF. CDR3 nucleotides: TGTGCCAGCAGACGCCCCGGGAATGACTATGGCTACACCTTC.

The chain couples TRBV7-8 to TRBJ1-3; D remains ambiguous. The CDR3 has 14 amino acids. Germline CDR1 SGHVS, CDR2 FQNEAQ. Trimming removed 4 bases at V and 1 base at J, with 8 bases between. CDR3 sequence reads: CASSYRGSGNTIYF. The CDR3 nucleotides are TGTGCCAGCAGCTACCGGGGATCTGGAAACACCATATATTTT.

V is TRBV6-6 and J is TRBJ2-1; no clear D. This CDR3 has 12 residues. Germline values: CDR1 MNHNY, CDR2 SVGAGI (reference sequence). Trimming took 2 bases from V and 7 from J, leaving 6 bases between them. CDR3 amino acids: CASSYSRNEQFF. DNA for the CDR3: TGTGCCAGCAGTTACAGTCGGAATGAGCAGTTCTTC.

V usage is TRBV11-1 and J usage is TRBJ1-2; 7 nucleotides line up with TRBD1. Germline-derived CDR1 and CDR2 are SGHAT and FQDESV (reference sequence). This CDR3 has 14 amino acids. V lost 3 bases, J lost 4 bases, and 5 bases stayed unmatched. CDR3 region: CASSLTGQAYGYTF. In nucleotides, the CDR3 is TGTGCCAGCAGCTTGACCGGACAGGCCTATGGCTACACCTTC.

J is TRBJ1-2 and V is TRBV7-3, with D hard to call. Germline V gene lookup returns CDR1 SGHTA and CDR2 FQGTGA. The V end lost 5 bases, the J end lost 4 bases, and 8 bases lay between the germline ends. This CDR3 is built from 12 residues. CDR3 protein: CASSPGIYGYTF. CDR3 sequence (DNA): TGTGCCAGCAGCCCTGGGATCTATGGCTACACCTTC.

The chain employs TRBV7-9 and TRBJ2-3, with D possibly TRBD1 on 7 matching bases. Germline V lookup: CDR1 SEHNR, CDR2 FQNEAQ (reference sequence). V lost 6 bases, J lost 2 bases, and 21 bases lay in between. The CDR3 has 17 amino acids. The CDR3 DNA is TGTGCCAGCAGTTACGGACAGGCGGGGCATTACACAGATACGCAGTATTTT. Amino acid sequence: CASSYGQAGHYTDTQYF.

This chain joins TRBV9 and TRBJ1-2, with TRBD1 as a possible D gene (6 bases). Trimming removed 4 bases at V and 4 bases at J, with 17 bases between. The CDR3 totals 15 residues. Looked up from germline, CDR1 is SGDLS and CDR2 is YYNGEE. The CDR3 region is CASSIKGGHFYGYTF. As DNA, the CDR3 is TGTGCCAGCAGCATTAAGGGGGGACATTTCTATGGCTACACCTTC.

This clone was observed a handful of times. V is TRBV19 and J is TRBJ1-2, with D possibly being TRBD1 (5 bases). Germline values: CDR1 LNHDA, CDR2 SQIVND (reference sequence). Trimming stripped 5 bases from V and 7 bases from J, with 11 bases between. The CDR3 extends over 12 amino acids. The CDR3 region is CASSPRDVGYTF. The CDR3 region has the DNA TGTGCCAGTAGTCCCAGGGACGTTGGCTACACCTTC.

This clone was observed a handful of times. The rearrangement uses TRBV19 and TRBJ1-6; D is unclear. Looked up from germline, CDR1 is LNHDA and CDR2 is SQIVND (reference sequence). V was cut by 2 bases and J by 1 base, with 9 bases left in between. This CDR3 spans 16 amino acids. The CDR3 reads CASSISRPSYNSPLHF. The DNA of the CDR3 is TGTGCCAGTAGTATATCCCGGCCTTCCTATAATTCACCCCTCCACTTT.

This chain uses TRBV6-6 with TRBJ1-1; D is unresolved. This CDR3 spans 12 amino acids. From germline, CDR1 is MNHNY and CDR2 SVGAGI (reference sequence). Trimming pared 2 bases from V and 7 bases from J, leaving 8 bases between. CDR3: CASSYGGLEAFF. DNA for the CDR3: TGTGCCAGCAGTTACGGCGGACTTGAAGCTTTCTTT.